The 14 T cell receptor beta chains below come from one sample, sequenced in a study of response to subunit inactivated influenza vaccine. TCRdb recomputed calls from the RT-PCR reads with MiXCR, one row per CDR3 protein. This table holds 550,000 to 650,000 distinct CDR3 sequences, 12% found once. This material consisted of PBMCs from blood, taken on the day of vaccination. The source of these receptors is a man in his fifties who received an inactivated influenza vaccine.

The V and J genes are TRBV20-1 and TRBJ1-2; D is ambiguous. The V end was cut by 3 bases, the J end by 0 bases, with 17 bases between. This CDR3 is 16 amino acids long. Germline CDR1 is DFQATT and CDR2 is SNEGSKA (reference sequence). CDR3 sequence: CSASPASGQANYGYTF. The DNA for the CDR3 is TGCAGTGCTAGCCCAGCCAGCGGGCAGGCTAACTATGGCTACACCTTC.

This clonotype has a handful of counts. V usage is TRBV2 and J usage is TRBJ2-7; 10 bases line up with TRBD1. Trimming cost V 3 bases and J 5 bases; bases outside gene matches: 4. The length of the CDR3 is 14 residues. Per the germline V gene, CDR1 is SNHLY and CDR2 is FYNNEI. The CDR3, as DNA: TGTGCCAGCAGTGAGGGACAGGGGTTCAACGAGCAGTACTTC. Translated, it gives CASSEGQGFNEQYF.

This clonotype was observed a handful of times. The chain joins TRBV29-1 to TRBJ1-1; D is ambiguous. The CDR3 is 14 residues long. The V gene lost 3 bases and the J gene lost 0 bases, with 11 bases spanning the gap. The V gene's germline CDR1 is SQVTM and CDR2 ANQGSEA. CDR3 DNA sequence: TGCAGCGTTGATAACGCTCCTATGAACACTGAAGCTTTCTTT. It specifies CSVDNAPMNTEAFF.

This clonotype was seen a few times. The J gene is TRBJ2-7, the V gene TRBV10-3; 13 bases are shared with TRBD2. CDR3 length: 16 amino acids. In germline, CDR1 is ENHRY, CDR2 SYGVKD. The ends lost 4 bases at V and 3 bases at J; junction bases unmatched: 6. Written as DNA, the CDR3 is TGTGCCATCAGTGCCGGGACTAGCGGGGACAACTACGAGCAGTACTTC. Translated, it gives CAISAGTSGDNYEQYF.

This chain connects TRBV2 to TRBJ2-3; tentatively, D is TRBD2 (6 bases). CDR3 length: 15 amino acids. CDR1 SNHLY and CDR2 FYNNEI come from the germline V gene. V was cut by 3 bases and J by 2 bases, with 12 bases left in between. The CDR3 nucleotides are TGTGCCAGCAGTGACCTCGGGACTGCCACAGATACGCAGTATTTT. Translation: CASSDLGTATDTQYF.

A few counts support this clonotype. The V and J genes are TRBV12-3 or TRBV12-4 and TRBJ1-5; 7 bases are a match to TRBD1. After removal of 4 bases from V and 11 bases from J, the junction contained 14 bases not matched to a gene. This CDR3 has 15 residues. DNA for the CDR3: TGTGCCAGCAGTTCCGGGACAGCGATACCCTCAGCCCAGCATTTT. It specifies CASSSGTAIPSAQHF.

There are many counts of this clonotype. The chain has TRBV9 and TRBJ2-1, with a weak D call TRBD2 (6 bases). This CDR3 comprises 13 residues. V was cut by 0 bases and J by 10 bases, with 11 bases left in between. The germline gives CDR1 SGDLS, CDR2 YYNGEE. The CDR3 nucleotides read TGTGCCAGCAGCGTAGACGGGAGAGGAGAGCAGTTCTTC. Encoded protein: CASSVDGRGEQFF. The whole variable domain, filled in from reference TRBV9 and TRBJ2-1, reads DSGVTQTPKHLITATGQRVTLRCSPRSGDLSVYWYQQSLDQGLQFLIQYYNGEERAKGNILERFSAQQFPDLHSELNLSSLELGDSALYFCASSVDGRGEQFFGPGTRLTVL.

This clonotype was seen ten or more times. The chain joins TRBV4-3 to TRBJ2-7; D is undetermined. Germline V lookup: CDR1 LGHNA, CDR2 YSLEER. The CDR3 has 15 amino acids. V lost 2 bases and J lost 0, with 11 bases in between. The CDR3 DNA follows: TGCGCCAGCAGCCAATGGGATGGAAGCTCCTACGAGCAGTACTTC. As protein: CASSQWDGSSYEQYF.

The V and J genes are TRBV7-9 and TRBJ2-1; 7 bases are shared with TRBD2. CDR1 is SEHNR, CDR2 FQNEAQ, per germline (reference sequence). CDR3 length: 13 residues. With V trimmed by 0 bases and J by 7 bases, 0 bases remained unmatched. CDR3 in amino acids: CASSLAAGNEQFF. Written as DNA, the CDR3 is TGTGCCAGCAGCTTAGCAGCGGGGAATGAGCAGTTCTTC.

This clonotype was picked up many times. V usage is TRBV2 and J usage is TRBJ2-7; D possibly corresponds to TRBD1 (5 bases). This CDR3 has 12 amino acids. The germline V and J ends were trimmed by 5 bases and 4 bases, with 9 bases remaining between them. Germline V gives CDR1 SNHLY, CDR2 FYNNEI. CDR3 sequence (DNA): TGTGCCAGCAGTCAAACAGGATACGAGCAGTACTTC. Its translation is CASSQTGYEQYF.

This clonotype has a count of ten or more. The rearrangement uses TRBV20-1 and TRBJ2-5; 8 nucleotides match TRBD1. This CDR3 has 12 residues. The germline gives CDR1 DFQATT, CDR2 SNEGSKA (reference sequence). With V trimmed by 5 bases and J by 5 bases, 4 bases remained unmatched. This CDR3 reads CSAAGGAETQYF. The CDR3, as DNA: TGCAGTGCTGCAGGGGGCGCGGAGACCCAGTACTTC.

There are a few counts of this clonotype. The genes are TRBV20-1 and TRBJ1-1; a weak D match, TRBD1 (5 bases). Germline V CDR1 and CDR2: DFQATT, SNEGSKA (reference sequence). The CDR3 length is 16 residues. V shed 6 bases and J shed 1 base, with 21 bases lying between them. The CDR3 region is CSARPGPLTGNTEAFF. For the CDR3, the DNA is TGCAGTGCGAGACCGGGACCCTTAACTGGGAACACTGAAGCTTTCTTT.

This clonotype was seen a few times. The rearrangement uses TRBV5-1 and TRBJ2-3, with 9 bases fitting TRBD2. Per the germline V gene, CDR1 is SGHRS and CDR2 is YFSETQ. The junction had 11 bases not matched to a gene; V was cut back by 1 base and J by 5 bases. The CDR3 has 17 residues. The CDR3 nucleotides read TGCGCCAGCAGCTTGAACCCGCGGGAGGGCCTGAGAGATACGCAGTATTTT. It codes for CASSLNPREGLRDTQYF.

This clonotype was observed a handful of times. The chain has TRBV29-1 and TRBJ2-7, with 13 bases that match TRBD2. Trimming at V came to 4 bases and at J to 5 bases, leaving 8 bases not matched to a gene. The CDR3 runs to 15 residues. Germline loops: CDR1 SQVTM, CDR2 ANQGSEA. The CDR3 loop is CSVAPGLAGSHEQYF. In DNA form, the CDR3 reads TGCAGCGTTGCCCCGGGACTAGCGGGATCCCACGAGCAGTACTTC.